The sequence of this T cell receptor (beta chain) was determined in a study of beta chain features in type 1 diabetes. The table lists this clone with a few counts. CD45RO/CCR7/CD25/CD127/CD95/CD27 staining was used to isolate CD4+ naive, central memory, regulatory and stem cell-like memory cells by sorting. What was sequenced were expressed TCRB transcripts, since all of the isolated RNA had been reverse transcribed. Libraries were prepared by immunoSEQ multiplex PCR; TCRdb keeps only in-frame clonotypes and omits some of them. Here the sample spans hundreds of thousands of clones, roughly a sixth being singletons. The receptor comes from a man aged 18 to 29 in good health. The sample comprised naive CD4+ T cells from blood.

The CDR3 region has the DNA TGTGCCAGCAGGTTGTTCGGGGGTTACAATGAGCAGTTCTTC. Amino acids: CASRLFGGYNEQFF. The rearrangement joins TRBV5-6 to TRBJ2-1; a possible D gene is TRBD2 (6 bases). V lost 5 bases to trimming and J lost 4 bases, with 13 bases between them. This CDR3 is built from 14 residues. Germline V gene sequence: CDR1 SGHDT, CDR2 YYEEEE.